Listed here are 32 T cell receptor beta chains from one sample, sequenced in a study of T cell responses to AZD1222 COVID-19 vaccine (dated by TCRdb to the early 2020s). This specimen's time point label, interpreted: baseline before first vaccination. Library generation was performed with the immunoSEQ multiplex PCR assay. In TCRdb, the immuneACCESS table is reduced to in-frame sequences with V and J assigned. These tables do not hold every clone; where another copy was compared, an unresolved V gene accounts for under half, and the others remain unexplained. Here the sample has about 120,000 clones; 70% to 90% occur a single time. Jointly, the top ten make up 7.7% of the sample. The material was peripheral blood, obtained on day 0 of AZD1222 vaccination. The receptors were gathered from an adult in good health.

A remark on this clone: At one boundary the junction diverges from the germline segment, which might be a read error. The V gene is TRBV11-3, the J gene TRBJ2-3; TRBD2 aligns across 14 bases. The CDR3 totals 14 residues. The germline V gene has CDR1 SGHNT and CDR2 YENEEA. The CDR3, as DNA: TGTGCCAGCAGCCCAAGACTAGCGGGAGGGAAGCTCCATTTT. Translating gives CASSPRLAGGKLHF.

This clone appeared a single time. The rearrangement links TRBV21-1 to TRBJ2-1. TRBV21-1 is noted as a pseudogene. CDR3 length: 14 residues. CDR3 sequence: CARSRAESYNEQFF. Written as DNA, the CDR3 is TGTGCCAGATCCCGGGCGGAATCCTACAATGAGCAGTTCTTC.

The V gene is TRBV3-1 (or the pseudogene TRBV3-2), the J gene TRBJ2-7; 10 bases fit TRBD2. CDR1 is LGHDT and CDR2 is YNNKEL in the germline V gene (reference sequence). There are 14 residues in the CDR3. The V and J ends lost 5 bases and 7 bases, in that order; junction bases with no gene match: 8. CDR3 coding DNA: TGTGCCAGCAGCTACGGACTAGCGGTAATGGAGCAGTACTTC. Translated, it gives CASSYGLAVMEQYF.

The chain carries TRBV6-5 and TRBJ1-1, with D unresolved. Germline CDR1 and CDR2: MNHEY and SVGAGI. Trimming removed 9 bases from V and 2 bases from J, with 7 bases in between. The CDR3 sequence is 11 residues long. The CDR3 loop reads CASTDNTEAFF. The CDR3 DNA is TGTGCCAGTACGGACAACACTGAAGCTTTCTTT.

CDR3 bases: TGCGCCAGCAGCTTGGGACTAGCGGGAGGTCGGTACGAGCAGTACTTC. Protein sequence: CASSLGLAGGRYEQYF. The chain employs TRBV5-1 and TRBJ2-7, with 13 bases matching TRBD2. Germline V gene data show CDR1 as SGHRS and CDR2 as YFSETQ. This CDR3 region has 16 residues. Trimming cost V 0 bases and J 4 bases; bases outside gene matches: 4.

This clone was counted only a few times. As DNA, the CDR3 is TGTGCCAGCAGCTTAGCGACCCCCTACGAGCAGTACTTC. This codes for CASSLATPYEQYF. The chain carries TRBV7-2 and TRBJ2-7; D is undetermined. The CDR3 is 13 amino acids. Germline lookup yields CDR1 SGHTA and CDR2 FQGNSA. V lost 0 bases and J 2 bases, leaving 5 bases between the germline ends.

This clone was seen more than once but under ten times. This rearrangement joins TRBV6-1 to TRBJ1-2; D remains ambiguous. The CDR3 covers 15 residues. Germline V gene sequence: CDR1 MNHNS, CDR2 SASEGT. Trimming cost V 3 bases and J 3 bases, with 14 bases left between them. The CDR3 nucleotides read TGTGCCAGCAGTGACGGGTCAGGAGCCCACTATGGCTACACCTTC. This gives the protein CASSDGSGAHYGYTF.

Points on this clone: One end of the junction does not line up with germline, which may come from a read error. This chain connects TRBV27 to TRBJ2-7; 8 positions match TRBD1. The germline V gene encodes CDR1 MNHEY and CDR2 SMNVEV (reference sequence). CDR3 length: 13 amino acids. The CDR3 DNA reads TGTGCCAGCAGGTTTGGGAACCCGGGACAGGCTTTTTTC. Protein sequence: CASRFGNPGQAFF.

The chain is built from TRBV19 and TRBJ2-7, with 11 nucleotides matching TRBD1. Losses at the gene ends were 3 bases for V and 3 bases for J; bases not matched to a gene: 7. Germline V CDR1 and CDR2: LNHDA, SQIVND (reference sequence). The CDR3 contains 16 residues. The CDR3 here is CASSIFFGTGGYEQYF. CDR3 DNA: TGTGCCAGTAGTATCTTTTTTGGGACAGGGGGCTACGAGCAGTACTTC.

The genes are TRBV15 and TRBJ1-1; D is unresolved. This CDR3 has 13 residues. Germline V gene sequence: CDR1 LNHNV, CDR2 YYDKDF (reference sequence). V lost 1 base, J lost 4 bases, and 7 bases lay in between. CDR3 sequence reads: CATSRVSVTEAFF. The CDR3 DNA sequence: TGTGCCACCAGCAGAGTGTCGGTCACTGAAGCTTTCTTT.

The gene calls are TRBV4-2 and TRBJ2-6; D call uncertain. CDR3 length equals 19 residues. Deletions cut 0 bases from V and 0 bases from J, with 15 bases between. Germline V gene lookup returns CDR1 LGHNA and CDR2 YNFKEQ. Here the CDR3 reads CASSQEAQGSSSGANVLTF. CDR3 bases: TGTGCCAGCAGCCAAGAGGCCCAAGGCAGCAGCTCTGGGGCCAACGTCCTGACTTTC.

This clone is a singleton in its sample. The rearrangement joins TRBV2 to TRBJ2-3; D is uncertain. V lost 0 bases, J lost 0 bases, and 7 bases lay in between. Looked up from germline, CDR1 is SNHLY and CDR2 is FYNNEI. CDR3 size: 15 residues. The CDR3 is CASSEAGFSTDTQYF. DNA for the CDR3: TGTGCCAGCAGTGAAGCGGGGTTCAGCACAGATACGCAGTATTTT.

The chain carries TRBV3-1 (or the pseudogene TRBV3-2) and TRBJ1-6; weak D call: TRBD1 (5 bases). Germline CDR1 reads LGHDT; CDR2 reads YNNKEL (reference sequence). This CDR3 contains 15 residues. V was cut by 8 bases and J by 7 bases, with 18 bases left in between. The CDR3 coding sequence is TGTGCCAGCGCCCGACGGGGACCGGAAAATTCACCCCTCCACTTT. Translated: CASARRGPENSPLHF.

CDR3 in DNA: TGTGCCAGCAGTTACCTAGAGCAGTTCTTC. Translating gives CASSYLEQFF. This rearrangement joins TRBV6-5 to TRBJ2-1; the D is unclear. Trimming stripped 2 bases from V and 10 bases from J, with 3 bases between. Germline V gene data show CDR1 as MNHEY and CDR2 as SVGAGI. The CDR3 runs 10 residues.

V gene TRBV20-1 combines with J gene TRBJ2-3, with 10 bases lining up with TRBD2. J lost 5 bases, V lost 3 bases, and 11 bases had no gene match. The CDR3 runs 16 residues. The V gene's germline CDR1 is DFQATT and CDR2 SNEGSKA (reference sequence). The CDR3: CSASGSSGGWRDTQYF. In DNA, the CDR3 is TGCAGTGCTAGTGGGTCTAGCGGGGGTTGGAGAGATACGCAGTATTTT.

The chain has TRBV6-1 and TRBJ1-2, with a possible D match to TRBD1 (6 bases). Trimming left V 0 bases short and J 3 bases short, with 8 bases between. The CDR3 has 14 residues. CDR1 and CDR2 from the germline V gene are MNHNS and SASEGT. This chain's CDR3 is CASSEAGADYGYTF. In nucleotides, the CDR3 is TGTGCCAGCAGTGAAGCGGGGGCGGACTATGGCTACACCTTC.

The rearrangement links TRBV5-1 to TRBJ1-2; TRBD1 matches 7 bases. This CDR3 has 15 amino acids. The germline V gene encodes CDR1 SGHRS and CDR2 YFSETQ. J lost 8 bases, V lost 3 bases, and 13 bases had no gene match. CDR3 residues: CASSSRQGDFYGYTF. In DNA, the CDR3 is TGCGCCAGCAGCTCCCGACAGGGAGACTTCTACGGCTACACCTTC.

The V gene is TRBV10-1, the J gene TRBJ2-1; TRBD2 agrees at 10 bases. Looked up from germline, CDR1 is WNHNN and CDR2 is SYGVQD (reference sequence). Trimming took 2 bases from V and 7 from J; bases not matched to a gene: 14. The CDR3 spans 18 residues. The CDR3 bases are TGCGCCAGCAGTGAGCCTTCCCCCAGCGGGAGGGCCGGAAATGAGCAGTTCTTC. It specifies CASSEPSPSGRAGNEQFF.

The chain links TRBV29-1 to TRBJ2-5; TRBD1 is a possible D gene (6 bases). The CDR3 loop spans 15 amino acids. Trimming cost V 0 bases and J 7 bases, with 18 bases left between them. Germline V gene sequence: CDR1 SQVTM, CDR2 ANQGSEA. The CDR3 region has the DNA TGCAGCGTTGAAGATGGGGCAGGGGCCATGGGGACCCAGTACTTC. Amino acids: CSVEDGAGAMGTQYF.

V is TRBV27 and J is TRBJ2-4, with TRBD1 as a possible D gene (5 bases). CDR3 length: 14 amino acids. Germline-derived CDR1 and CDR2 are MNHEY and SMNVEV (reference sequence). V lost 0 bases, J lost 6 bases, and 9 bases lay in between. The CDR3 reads CASSLSGAANIQYF. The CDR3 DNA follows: TGTGCCAGCAGTTTATCAGGGGCGGCAAACATTCAGTACTTC.

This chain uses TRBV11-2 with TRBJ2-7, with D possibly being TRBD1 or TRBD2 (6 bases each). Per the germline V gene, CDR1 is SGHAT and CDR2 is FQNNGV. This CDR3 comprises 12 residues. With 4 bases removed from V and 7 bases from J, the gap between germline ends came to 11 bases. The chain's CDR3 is CASSYGGREQYF. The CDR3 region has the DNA TGTGCCAGCAGCTACGGGGGCCGGGAGCAGTACTTC.

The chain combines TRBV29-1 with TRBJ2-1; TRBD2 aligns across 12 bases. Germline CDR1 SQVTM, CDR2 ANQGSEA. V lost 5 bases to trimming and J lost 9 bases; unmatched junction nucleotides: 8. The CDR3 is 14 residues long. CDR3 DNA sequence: TGCAGCGTTCGCCTAGCGGGAGGGCCTAGTGAGCAGTTCTTC. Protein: CSVRLAGGPSEQFF.

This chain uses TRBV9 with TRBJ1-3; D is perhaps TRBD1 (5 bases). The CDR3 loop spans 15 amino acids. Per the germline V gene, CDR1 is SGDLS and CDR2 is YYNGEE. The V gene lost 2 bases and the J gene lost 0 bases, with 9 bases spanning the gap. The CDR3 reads CASSVGTTSGNTIYF. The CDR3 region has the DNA TGTGCCAGCAGCGTTGGGACTACCTCTGGAAACACCATATATTTT.

CDR3 in amino acids: CASNTLRGNNYGYTF. CDR3 bases: TGTGCCAGCAATACTCTCAGGGGGAATAACTATGGCTACACCTTC. The chain couples TRBV6-5 to TRBJ1-2; 7 nucleotides line up with TRBD1. J gave up 1 base and V 7 bases, and 9 bases lay outside the gene matches. Looked up from germline, CDR1 is MNHEY and CDR2 is SVGAGI. The CDR3 is 15 amino acids.

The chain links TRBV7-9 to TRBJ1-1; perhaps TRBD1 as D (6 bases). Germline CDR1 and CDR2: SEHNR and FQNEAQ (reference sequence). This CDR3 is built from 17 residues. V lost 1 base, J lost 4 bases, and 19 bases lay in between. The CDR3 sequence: CASSLGLGGGASTEAFF. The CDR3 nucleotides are TGTGCCAGCAGCTTAGGACTAGGGGGGGGCGCCAGCACTGAAGCTTTCTTT.

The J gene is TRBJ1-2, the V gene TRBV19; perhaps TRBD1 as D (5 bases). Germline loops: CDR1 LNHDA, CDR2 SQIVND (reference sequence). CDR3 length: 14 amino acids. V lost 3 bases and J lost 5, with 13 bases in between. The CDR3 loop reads CASSMGPAGYGYTF. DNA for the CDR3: TGTGCCAGTAGTATGGGACCGGCAGGGTATGGCTACACCTTC.

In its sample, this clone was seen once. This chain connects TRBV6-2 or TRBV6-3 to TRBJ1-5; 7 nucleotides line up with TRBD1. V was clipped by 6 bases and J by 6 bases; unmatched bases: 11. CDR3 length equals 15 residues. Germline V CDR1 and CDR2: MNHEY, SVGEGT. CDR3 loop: CASRYRQGMFQPQHF. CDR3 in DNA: TGTGCCAGCAGGTACCGACAGGGAATGTTTCAGCCCCAGCATTTT.

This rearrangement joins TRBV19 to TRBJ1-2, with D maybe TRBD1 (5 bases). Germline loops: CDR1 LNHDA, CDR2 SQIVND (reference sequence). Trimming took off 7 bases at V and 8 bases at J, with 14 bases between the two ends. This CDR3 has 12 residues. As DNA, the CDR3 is TGTGCCAGTACCTCGCGACAGTACGGCTACACCTTC. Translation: CASTSRQYGYTF.

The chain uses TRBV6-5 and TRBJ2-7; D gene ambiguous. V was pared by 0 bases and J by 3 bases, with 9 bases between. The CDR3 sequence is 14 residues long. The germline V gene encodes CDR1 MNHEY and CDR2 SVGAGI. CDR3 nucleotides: TGTGCCAGCAGTTACTCGACGGATAGCTACGAGCAGTACTTC. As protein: CASSYSTDSYEQYF.

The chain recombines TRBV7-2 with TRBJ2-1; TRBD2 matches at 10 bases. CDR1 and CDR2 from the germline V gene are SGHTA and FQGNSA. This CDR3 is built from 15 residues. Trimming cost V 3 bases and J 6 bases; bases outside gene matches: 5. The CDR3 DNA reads TGTGCCAGCAGCTTTTTAGCGGGGGGTGCCAATGAGCAGTTCTTC. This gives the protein CASSFLAGGANEQFF.

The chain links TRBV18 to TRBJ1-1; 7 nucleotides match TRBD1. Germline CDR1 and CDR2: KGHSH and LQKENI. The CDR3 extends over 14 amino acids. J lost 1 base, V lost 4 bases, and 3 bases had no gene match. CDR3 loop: CASSQGATNTEAFF. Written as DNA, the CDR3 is TGTGCCAGCTCACAGGGGGCCACGAACACTGAAGCTTTCTTT.

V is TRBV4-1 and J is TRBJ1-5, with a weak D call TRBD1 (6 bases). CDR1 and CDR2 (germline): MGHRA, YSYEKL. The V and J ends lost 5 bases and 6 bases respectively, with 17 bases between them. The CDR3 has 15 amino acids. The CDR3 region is CASSSQGLSGQPQHF. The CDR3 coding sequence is TGCGCCAGCAGCTCTCAGGGGTTAAGTGGTCAGCCCCAGCATTTT.